A single sample is the source of the 16 T cell receptor beta chains below, sequenced in a study of response to subunit inactivated influenza vaccine (dated by TCRdb to 2016 to 2019). Libraries were made using RT-PCR. Sequencing relied on an Illumina HiSeq 2500. Using fastp trimming at Q25 and MiXCR clonotype assembly, TCRdb reanalyzed the public sequencing data and kept in-frame beta chains. One record per CDR3 amino acid sequence lists the most common genes and DNA. This sample gives hundreds of thousands of distinct CDR3 sequences in total; 7.5% to 8.5% of them show up just once. The ten largest clones add up to 10% to 15% of the sample. The sequenced sample was PBMCs from blood, obtained 23 to 25 months after vaccination. The receptor set was obtained from a man in his fifties or sixties who received an inactivated influenza vaccine. Donor details come from another sample of the same person, matched by shared clones.

This clonotype has just one count. The chain links TRBV5-6 to TRBJ2-5; no clear D. The CDR3 length is 13 residues. Germline V gives CDR1 SGHDT, CDR2 YYEEEE. V shed 1 base and J shed 8 bases, with 12 bases lying between them. CDR3: CASSLRLPETQYF. CDR3 coding DNA: TGTGCCAGCAGCTTGAGGCTACCCGAAACCCAGTACTTC.

This clonotype was found a few times. The chain links TRBV20-1 to TRBJ2-3; the match to TRBD2 covers 7 bases. Losses at the gene ends were 1 base for V and 5 bases for J; bases not matched to a gene: 3. Germline CDR1 and CDR2: DFQATT and SNEGSKA (reference sequence). The CDR3 extends over 13 amino acids. The chain's CDR3 is CSARGGSGDTQYF. CDR3 nucleotide sequence: TGCAGTGCTAGAGGCGGGAGTGGAGATACGCAGTATTTT.

Note on this clonotype: The germline gene is not matched at one end of the junction; a read error may be the cause. This rearrangement joins TRBV2 to TRBJ1-5, with a tentative D call TRBD1 (5 bases). The CDR3 extends over 13 amino acids. CDR1 SNHLY and CDR2 FYNNEI come from the germline V gene. CDR3 residues: CASMGVRNQTQHF. The CDR3 DNA sequence: TGTGCCAGCATGGGGGTTAGGAATCAGACCCAGCATTTT.

The chain employs TRBV5-6 and TRBJ2-2; D is unresolved. From germline, CDR1 is SGHDT and CDR2 YYEEEE. The CDR3 consists of 13 residues. Trimming pared 1 base from V and 6 bases from J, leaving 7 bases between. The CDR3 DNA sequence: TGTGCCAGCAGCTTGAACGGTCCCGGGGAGCTGTTTTTT. As protein: CASSLNGPGELFF.

This clonotype was counted ten times or more. The chain is built from TRBV6-2 or TRBV6-3 and TRBJ2-4, with 9 bases lining up with TRBD1. The CDR3 spans 14 residues. The germline V gene has CDR1 MNHEY and CDR2 SVGEGT. V was clipped by 2 bases and J by 6 bases; unmatched bases: 2. The CDR3 loop is CASSYAGQGNIQYF. In DNA, the CDR3 is TGTGCCAGCAGTTACGCGGGACAGGGAAACATTCAGTACTTC.

This clonotype was counted many times. The rearrangement uses TRBV19 and TRBJ2-3; D unclear. Trimming cost V 0 bases and J 3 bases, with 7 bases left between them. Germline loops: CDR1 LNHDA, CDR2 SQIVND (reference sequence). The CDR3 totals 14 residues. The CDR3: CASSIDHLTDTQYF. CDR3 nucleotide sequence: TGTGCCAGTAGTATAGATCATCTAACAGATACGCAGTATTTT.

The chain uses TRBV20-1 and TRBJ2-1; D unclear. This CDR3 is built from 15 residues. Germline CDR1 and CDR2: DFQATT and SNEGSKA (reference sequence). V shed 6 bases and J shed 4 bases, with 19 bases lying between them. CDR3 DNA: TGCAGTGCCCGAACCTTTGACAAATCTTACAATGAGCAGTTCTTC. This codes for CSARTFDKSYNEQFF.

The sample holds many counts of this clonotype. The chain combines TRBV12-3 or TRBV12-4 with TRBJ1-5; D remains ambiguous. The CDR3 is 17 amino acids. Trimming pared 0 bases from V and 0 bases from J, leaving 12 bases between. CDR3 protein: CASSLASGQLSNQPQHF. The CDR3 nucleotides read TGTGCCAGCAGTTTAGCCTCAGGCCAGCTTAGCAATCAGCCCCAGCATTTT.

This clonotype occurred many times. The rearrangement links TRBV6-1 to TRBJ2-1; the D call may be TRBD1 or TRBD2 (6 bases each). Germline assignment: CDR1 MNHNS and CDR2 SASEGT. V lost 7 bases and J lost 3, with 16 bases in between. This CDR3 is 15 amino acids long. This CDR3 is CASKSGALLYNEQFF. For the CDR3, the DNA is TGTGCCAGCAAATCGGGGGCACTCCTCTACAATGAGCAGTTCTTC.

This clonotype appeared many times. The chain links TRBV30 to TRBJ1-1; D not resolved. The V gene lost 5 bases and the J gene lost 11 bases, with 18 bases spanning the gap. Germline V gene lookup returns CDR1 GTSNPN and CDR2 SVGIG (reference sequence). The CDR3 has 12 residues. The CDR3 loop is CAWGSEARVAFF. The DNA for the CDR3 is TGTGCCTGGGGGTCGGAGGCGAGGGTCGCTTTCTTT.

The chain links TRBV5-6 to TRBJ2-1; D is ambiguous. The germline V gene encodes CDR1 SGHDT and CDR2 YYEEEE. This CDR3 is built from 11 residues. The V end lost 6 bases, the J end lost 9 bases, and 10 bases lay between the germline ends. CDR3 nucleotides: TGTGCCAGCACCCTTCGCCGTGAGCAGTTCTTC. Amino acids: CASTLRREQFF.

This clonotype occurred many times. The V and J genes are TRBV15 and TRBJ2-1; tentatively, D is TRBD1 (5 bases). V shed 5 bases and J shed 5 bases, with 22 bases lying between them. CDR3 length equals 17 residues. Looked up from germline, CDR1 is LNHNV and CDR2 is YYDKDF (reference sequence). CDR3 DNA sequence: TGTGCCACCAGCGGCAGTCTCAGGGATGGCATTAACAATGAGCAGTTCTTC. Protein: CATSGSLRDGINNEQFF. The variable domain in full, completed from reference TRBV15 and TRBJ2-1, reads DAMVIQNPRYQVTQFGKPVTLSCSQTLNHNVMYWYQQKSSQAPKLLFHYYDKDFNNEADTPDNFQSRRPNTSFCFLDIRSPGLGDTAMYLCATSGSLRDGINNEQFFGPGTRLTVL.

This clonotype was seen only a few times. The chain joins TRBV4-1 to TRBJ2-1, with a tentative D call TRBD1 (5 bases). V lost 1 base and J 3 bases, leaving 13 bases between the germline ends. This CDR3 is 16 amino acids long. Germline lookup yields CDR1 MGHRA and CDR2 YSYEKL. For the CDR3, the DNA is TGCGCCAGCAGCCAAGCTCGGGCGCAGGGCTACAATGAGCAGTTCTTC. This sequence encodes CASSQARAQGYNEQFF.

The sample holds many counts of this clonotype. The chain joins TRBV5-5 to TRBJ2-3; D ambiguous. The germline V gene encodes CDR1 SGHKS and CDR2 YYEKEE (reference sequence). This CDR3 region has 14 residues. V gave up 3 bases and J gave up 6 bases, with 14 bases separating them. Here the CDR3 DNA reads TGTGCCAGCAGCTATAGGCAAGGCGGTGATACGCAGTATTTT. Amino acids: CASSYRQGGDTQYF.

This clonotype was observed many times. Its ends do not fully match the called genes, so a read error is possible. V usage is TRBV7-7 and J usage is TRBJ2-5; D possibly matches TRBD1 or TRBD2 (6 bases each). Germline V gives CDR1 SSHAT, CDR2 FNYEAQ (reference sequence). The CDR3 is 14 residues long. For the CDR3, the DNA is TGTGCTAGCAGCTTGAGGGGGGCCTTCGAGACCCAGTACTTC. This translates into CASSLRGAFETQYF.

The V and J genes are TRBV29-1 and TRBJ2-3, with D possibly TRBD1 on 6 matching bases. V was pared by 6 bases and J by 6 bases, with 19 bases between. The CDR3 totals 14 residues. Germline V gene data show CDR1 as SQVTM and CDR2 as ANQGSEA. CDR3 amino acids: CSVTGIQDWDTQYF. CDR3 sequence (DNA): TGCAGCGTCACAGGGATCCAAGACTGGGATACGCAGTATTTT.